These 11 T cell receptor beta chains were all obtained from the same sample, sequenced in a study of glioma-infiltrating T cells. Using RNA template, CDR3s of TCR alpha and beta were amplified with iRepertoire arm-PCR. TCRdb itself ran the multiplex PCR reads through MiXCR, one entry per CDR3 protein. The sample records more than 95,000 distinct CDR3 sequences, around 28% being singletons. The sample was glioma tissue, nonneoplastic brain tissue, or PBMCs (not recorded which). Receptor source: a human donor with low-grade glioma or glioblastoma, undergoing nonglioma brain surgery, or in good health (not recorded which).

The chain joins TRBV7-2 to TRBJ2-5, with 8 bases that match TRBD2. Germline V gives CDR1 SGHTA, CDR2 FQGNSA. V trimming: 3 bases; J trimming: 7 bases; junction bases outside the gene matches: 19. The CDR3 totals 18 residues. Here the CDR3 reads CASSLGGTSGGRRVTQYF. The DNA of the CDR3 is TGTGCCAGCAGCTTGGGGGGAACTAGCGGAGGCCGGCGGGTGACCCAGTACTTC.

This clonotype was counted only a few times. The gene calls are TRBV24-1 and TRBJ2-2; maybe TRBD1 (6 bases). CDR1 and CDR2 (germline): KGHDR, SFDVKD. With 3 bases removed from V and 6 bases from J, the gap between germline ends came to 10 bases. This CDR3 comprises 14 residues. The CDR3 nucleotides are TGTGCCACCAGTGATCAACGACAGGCCGGGGAGCTGTTTTTT. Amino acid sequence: CATSDQRQAGELFF.

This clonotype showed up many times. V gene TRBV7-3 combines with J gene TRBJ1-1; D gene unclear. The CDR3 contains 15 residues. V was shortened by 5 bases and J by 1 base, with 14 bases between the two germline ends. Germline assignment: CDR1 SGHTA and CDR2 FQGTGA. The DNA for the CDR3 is TGTGCCAGCAGCGTGGTGGGCGGATCGAACACTGAAGCTTTCTTT. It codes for CASSVVGGSNTEAFF.

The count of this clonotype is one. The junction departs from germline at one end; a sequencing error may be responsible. CDR3 in DNA: TGTGCCAGCAGTTTAGGGACCCCGAAGGCAAATCATCCCCAGCATTTT. Protein: CASSLGTPKANHPQHF. The rearrangement uses TRBV28 and TRBJ1-5; a weak D match, TRBD1 (5 bases). CDR1 and CDR2 from the germline V gene are MDHEN and SYDVKM. The CDR3 length is 16 residues.

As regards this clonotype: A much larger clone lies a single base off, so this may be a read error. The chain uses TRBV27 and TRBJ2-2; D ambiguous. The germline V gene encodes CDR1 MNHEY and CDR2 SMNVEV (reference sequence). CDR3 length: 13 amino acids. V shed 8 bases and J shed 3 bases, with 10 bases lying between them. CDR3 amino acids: CASGKPYTGELFF. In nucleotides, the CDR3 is TGTGCCAGCGGGAAACCCTACACCGGGGAGCTGTTTTTT.

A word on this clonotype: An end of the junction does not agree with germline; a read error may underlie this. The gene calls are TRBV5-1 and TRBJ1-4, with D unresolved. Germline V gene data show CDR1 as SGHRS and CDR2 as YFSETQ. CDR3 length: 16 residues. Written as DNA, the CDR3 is TGCGCCAGCAGCTTGGGGGCACACTCACCTAATGAAGAACTGTTTTTT. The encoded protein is CASSLGAHSPNEELFF.

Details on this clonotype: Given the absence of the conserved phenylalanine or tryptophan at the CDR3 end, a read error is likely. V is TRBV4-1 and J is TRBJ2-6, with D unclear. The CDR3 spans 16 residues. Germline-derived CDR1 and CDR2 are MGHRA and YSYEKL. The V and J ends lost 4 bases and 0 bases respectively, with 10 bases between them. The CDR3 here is CASSPTFLSGANVLTL. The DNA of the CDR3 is TGCGCCAGCAGCCCGACATTCCTCTCTGGGGCCAACGTCCTGACTCTC.

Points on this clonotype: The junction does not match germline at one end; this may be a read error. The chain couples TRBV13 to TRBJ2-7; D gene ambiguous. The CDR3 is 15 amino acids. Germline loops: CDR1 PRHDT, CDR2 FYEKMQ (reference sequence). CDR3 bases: TGTGCCAGCAGCGTAGGCAGGTTAAGCTCCTACGAGCAGTACTTC. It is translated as CASSVGRLSSYEQYF.

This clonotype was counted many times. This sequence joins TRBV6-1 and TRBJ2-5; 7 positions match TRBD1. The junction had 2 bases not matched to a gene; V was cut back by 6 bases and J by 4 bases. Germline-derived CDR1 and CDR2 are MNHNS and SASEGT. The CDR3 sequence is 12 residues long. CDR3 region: CASRTGRETQYF. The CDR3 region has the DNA TGTGCCAGCAGGACAGGGCGAGAGACCCAGTACTTC.

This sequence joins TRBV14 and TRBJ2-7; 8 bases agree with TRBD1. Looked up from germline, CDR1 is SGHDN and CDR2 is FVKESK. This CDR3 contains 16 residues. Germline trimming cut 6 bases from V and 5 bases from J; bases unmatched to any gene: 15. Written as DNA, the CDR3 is TGTGCCAGCAGGCCCTACCCGGGGACAGGAGCGAACGAGCAGTACTTC. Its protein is CASRPYPGTGANEQYF.

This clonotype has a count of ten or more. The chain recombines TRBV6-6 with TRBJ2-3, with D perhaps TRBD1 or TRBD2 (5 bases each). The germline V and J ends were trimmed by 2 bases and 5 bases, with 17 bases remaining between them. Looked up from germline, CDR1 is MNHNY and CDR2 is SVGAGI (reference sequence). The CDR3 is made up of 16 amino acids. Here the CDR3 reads CASSYGGTGILDTQYF. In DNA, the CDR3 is TGTGCCAGCAGTTACGGAGGCACAGGTATTCTAGATACGCAGTATTTT.